This T cell receptor beta chain was identified in a study of identifying expanded T cells in peripheral blood. Only in-frame clones appear in the TCRdb table, and some are missing; sequencing was by immunoSEQ multiplex PCR. The table includes 45,000 to 65,000 clones, approximately 86% detected once. CDR1 and CDR2 (germline): SGHVS, FQNEAQ. The length of the CDR3 is 18 residues. V lost 1 base to trimming and J lost 7 bases; unmatched junction nucleotides: 14. This chain joins TRBV7-8 and TRBJ2-1, with TRBD2 matching over 9 bases. The material sequenced was blood. This sequence was found in a person between 18 and 69 years old in good health. The CDR3 is CASSLGALGSGRRNEQFF. The CDR3 DNA sequence: TGTGCCAGCAGCTTAGGGGCCCTGGGTAGCGGGAGAAGGAATGAGCAGTTCTTC.